The source of this TCR delta chain is a study of gamma-delta T cells after stem cell transplantation. TCRdb called clones from the RT-PCR reads again using CATT. The sample includes about 2,500 delta-chain clones, 22% seen only once; the top ten take more than 20%. This clone has a handful of counts. Other DNA variants within this sample encode the same CDR3. The origin of this receptor is a human donor. It is not recorded whose cells these are; they may come from a transplant donor. The sample was gamma-delta T cells.

CDR3 nucleotides: TGTGCCTGTGACGCTTTGGGGGATACCGATAAACTCATCTTT. It is translated as CACDALGDTDKLIF. The chain is built from TRDV2 and TRDJ1; 8 nucleotides align to TRDD3. Germline CDR1 GEAIGNYY, CDR2 EKD. The CDR3 covers 14 residues. Trimming at V came to 3 bases and at J to 2 bases, leaving 4 bases not matched to a gene.